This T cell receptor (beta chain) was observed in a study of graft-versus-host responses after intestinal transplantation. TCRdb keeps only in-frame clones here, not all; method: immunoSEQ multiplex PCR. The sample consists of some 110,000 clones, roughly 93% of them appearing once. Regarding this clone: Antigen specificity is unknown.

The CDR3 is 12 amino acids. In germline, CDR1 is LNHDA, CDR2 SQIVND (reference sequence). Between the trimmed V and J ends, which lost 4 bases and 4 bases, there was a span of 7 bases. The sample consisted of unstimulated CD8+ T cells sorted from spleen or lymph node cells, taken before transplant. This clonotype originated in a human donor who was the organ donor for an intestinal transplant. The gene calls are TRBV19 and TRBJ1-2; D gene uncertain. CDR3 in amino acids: CASSRDGYGYTF. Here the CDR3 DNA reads TGTGCCAGTAGTAGAGACGGCTATGGCTACACCTTC.